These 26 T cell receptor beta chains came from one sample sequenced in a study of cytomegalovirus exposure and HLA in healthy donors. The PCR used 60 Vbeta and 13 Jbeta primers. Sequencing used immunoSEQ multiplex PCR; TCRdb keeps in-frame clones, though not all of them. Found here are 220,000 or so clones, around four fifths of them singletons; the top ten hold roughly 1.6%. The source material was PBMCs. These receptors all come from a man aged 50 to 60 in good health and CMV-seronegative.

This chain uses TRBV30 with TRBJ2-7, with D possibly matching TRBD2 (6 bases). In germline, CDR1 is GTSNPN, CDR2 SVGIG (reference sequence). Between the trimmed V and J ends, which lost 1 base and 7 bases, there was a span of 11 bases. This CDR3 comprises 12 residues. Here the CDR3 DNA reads TGTGCCTGGAGTGGGGGGGTTCGAGAGCAGTACTTC. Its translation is CAWSGGVREQYF.

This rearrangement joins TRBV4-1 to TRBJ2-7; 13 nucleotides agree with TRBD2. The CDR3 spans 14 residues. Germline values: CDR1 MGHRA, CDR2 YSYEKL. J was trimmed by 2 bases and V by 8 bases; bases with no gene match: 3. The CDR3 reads CASGGTSGTYEQYF. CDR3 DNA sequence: TGCGCCAGCGGGGGGACTAGCGGGACCTACGAGCAGTACTTC.

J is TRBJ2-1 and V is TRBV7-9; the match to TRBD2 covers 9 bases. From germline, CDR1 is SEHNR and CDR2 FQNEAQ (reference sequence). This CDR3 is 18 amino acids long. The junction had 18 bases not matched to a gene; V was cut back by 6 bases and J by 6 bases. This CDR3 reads CASSLDLINSGSSNEQFF. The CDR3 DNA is TGTGCCAGCAGTCTTGACCTGATTAATAGCGGGAGTAGCAATGAGCAGTTCTTC.

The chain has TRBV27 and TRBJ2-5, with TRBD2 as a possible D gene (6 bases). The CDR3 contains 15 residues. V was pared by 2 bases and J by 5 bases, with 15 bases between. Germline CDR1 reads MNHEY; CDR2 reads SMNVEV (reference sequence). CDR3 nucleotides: TGTGCCAGCAGTTTAGTTTCTTTTGGGAGGGAGACCCAGTACTTC. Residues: CASSLVSFGRETQYF.

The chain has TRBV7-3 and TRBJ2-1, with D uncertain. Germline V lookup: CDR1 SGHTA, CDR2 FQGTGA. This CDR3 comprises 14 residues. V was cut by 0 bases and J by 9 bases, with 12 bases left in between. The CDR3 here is CASSLTFAGGEQFF. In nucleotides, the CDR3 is TGTGCCAGCAGCTTAACGTTCGCAGGTGGTGAGCAGTTCTTC.

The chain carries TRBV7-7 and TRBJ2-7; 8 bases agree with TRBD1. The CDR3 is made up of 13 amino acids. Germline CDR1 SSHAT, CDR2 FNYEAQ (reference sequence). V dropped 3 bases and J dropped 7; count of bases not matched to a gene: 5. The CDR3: CASSFRTGREQYF. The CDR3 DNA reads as TGTGCCAGCAGCTTCAGGACAGGGAGAGAGCAGTACTTC. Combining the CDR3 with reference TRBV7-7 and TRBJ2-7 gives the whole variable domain GAGVSQSPRYKVTKRGQDVTLRCDPISSHATLYWYQQALGQGPEFLTYFNYEAQPDKSGLPSDRFSAERPEGSISTLTIQRTEQRDSAMYRCASSFRTGREQYFGPGTRLTVT.

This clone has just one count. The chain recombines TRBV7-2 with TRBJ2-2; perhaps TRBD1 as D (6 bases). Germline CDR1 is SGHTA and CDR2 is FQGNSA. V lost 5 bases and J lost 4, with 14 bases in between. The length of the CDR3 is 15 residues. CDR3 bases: TGTGCCAGCAGCCAAAACAGGGTTGGCACCGGGGAGCTGTTTTTT. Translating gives CASSQNRVGTGELFF.

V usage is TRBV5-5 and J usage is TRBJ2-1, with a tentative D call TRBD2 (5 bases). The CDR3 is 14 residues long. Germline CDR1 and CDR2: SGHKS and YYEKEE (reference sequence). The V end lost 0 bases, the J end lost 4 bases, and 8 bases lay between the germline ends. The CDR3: CASSLGTRYNEQFF. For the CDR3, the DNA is TGTGCCAGCAGCTTGGGAACTAGATACAATGAGCAGTTCTTC. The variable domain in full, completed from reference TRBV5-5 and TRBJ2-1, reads DAGVTQSPTHLIKTRGQQVTLRCSPISGHKSVSWYQQVLGQGPQFIFQYYEKEERGRGNFPDRFSARQFPNYSSELNVNALLLGDSALYLCASSLGTRYNEQFFGPGTRLTVL.

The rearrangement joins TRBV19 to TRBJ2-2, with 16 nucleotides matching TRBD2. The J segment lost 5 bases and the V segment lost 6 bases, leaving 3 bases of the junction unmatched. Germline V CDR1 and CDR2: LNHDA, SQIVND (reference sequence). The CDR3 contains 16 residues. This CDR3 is CASRGLAGGRTGELFF. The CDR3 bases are TGTGCCAGTAGGGGACTAGCGGGAGGGCGAACCGGGGAGCTGTTTTTT.

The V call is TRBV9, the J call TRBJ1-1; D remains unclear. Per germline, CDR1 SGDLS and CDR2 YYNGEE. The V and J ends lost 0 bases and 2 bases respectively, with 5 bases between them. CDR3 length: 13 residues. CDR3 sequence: CASSVGANTEAFF. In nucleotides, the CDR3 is TGTGCCAGCAGCGTAGGGGCAAACACTGAAGCTTTCTTT.

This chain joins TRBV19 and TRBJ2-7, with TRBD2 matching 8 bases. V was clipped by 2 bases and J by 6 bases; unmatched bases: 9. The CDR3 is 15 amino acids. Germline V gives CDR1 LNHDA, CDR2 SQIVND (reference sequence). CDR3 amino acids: CASSIPSGSILEQYF. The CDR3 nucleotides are TGTGCCAGTAGTATACCAAGCGGGAGCATACTCGAGCAGTACTTC.

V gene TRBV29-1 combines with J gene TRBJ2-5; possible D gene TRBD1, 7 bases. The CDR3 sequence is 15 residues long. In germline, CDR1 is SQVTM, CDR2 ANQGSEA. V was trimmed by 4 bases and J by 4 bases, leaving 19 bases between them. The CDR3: CSVARGDWGRETQYF. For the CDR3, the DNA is TGCAGCGTTGCCAGGGGGGATTGGGGAAGAGAGACCCAGTACTTC.

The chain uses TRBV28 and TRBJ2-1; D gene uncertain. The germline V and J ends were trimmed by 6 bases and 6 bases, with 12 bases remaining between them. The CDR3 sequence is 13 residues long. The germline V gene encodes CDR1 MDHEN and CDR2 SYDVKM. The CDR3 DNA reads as TGTGCCAGCAGATTAGACACAGTCAATGAGCAGTTCTTC. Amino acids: CASRLDTVNEQFF. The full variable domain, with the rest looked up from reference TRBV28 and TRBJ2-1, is DVKVTQSSRYLVKRTGEKVFLECVQDMDHENMFWYRQDPGLGLRLIYFSYDVKMKEKGDIPEGYSVSREKKERFSLILESASTNQTSMYLCASRLDTVNEQFFGPGTRLTVL.

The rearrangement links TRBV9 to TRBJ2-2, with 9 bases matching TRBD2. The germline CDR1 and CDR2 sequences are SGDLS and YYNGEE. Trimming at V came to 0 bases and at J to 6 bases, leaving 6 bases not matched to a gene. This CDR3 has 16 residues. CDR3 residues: CASSVADSGSPGELFF. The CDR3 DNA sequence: TGTGCCAGCAGCGTAGCCGATAGCGGGAGTCCCGGGGAGCTGTTTTTT.

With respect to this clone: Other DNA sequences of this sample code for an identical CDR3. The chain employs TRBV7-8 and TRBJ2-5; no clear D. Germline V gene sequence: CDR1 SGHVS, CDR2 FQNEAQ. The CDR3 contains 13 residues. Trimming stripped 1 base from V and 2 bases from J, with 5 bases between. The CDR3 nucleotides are TGTGCCAGCAGCTTAGTTCAGCAAGAGACCCAGTACTTC. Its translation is CASSLVQQETQYF.

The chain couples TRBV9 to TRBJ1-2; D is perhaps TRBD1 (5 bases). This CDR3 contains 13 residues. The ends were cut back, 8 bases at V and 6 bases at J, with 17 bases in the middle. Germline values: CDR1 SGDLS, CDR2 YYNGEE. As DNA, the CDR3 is TGTGCCAGTAAAGGGGATGATTTAGATGGCTACACCTTC. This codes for CASKGDDLDGYTF. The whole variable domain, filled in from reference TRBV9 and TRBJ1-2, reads DSGVTQTPKHLITATGQRVTLRCSPRSGDLSVYWYQQSLDQGLQFLIQYYNGEERAKGNILERFSAQQFPDLHSELNLSSLELGDSALYFCASKGDDLDGYTFGSGTRLTVV.

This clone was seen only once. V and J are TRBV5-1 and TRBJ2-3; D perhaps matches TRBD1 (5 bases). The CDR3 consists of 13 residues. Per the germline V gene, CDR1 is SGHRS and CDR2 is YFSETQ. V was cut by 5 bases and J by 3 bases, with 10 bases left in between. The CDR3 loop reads CASSRQGTDTQYF. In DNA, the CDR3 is TGCGCCAGCAGTCGGCAGGGAACAGATACGCAGTATTTT.

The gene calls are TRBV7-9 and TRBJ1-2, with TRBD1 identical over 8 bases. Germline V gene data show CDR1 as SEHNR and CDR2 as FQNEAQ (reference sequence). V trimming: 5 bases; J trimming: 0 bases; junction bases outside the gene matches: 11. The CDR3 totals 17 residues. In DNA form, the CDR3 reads TGTGCCAGCAGCCCTAGAATTTTGGGACAGGCTAACTATGGCTACACCTTC. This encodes CASSPRILGQANYGYTF.

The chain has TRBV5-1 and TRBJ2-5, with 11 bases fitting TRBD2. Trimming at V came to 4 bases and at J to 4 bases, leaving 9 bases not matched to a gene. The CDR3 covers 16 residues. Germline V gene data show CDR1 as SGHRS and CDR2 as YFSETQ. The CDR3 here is CASSTVLAGERETQYF. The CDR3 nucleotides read TGCGCCAGCAGCACAGTACTAGCGGGAGAACGAGAGACCCAGTACTTC. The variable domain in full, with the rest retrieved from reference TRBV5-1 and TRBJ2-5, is KAGVTQTPRYLIKTRGQQVTLSCSPISGHRSVSWYQQTPGQGLQFLFEYFSETQRNKGNFPGRFSGRQFSNSRSEMNVSTLELGDSALYLCASSTVLAGERETQYFGPGTRLLVL.

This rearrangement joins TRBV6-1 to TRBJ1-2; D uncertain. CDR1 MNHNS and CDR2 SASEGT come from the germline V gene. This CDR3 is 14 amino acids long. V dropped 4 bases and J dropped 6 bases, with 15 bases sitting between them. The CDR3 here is CASSVSETGDGYTF. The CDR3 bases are TGTGCCAGCAGTGTGAGTGAGACCGGAGATGGCTACACCTTC.

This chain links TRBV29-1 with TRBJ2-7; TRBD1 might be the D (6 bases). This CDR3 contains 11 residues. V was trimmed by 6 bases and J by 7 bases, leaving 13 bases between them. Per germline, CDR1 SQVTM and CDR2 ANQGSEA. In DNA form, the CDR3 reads TGCAGCGTCGACAGGTTGGGTGAGCAGTACTTC. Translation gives CSVDRLGEQYF.

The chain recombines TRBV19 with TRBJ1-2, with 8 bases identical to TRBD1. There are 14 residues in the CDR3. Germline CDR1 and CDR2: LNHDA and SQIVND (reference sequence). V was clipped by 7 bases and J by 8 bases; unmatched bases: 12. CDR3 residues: CASIRTGYSPGYTF. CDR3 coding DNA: TGTGCCAGTATCCGGACAGGGTACTCTCCCGGCTACACCTTC.

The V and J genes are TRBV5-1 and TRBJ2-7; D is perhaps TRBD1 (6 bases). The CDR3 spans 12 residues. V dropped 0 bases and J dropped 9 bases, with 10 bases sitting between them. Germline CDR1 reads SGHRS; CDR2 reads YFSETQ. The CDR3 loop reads CASSLGTQGQYF. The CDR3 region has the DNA TGCGCCAGCAGCTTGGGTACACAGGGGCAGTACTTC.

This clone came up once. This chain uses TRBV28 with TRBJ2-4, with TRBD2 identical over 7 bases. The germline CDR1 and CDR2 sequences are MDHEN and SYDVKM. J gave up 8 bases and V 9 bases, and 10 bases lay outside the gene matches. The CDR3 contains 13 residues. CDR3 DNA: TGTGCCAGTGGGGGAGGGAAGGACCACATTCAGTACTTC. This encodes CASGGGKDHIQYF.

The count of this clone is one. The CDR3 nucleotides read TGCGCCAGCAGCTCTCCGATCGGGAGGGCCTCCTACAATGAGCAGTTCTTC. Its protein is CASSSPIGRASYNEQFF. The genes are TRBV5-1 and TRBJ2-1; 8 bases map to TRBD2. Germline V gives CDR1 SGHRS, CDR2 YFSETQ. This CDR3 is built from 17 residues. Trimming cost V 3 bases and J 0 bases; bases outside gene matches: 8.

The chain's CDR3 is CASSQDRLAGPTDTQYF. CDR3 sequence (DNA): TGTGCCAGCAGCCAAGATAGGCTAGCGGGACCCACAGATACGCAGTATTTT. The chain combines TRBV4-2 with TRBJ2-3, with TRBD2 matching over 9 bases. The V gene end was trimmed by 0 bases and the J gene end by 2 bases; junction bases not matched to a gene: 6. Germline CDR1 is LGHNA and CDR2 is YNFKEQ. The CDR3 has 17 residues.